These T cell receptor beta chains were read from a single sample in a study of control samples from healthy donors and cancer patients. Only in-frame clones appear in the TCRdb table, and some are missing; sequencing was by immunoSEQ multiplex PCR. The profile covers about 75,000 clones, with 75% to 90% appearing a single time and about 14% taken by the ten largest. The sample taken for sequencing was blood. These receptors were obtained from a man in his fifties in good health. Both conserved end residues are part of each CDR3. The order of the fields is V gene, CDR3 length, clone size, D gene, J gene, CDR3 protein, CDR3 DNA. A D gene is named only where the DNA matches it firmly. Some rows mark clone size as missing; the rest say once, few, many or name a class of expanded clone.

v_call: TRBV5-1; cdr3_length: 14; clone_size: .; d_call: .; j_call: TRBJ2-2; cdr3_aa: CASSFGQSTGELLF; cdr3_nt: TGCGCCAGCAGCTTCGGACAGTCCACCGGGGAGCTGCTTTTT
v_call: TRBV27; cdr3_length: 16; clone_size: .; d_call: .; j_call: TRBJ1-5; cdr3_aa: CASSLSGGNSNQPQHF; cdr3_nt: TGTGCCAGCAGTTTATCTGGGGGGAATAGCAATCAGCCCCAGCATTTT
v_call: TRBV11-3; cdr3_length: 17; clone_size: .; d_call: .; j_call: TRBJ2-3; cdr3_aa: CASSLDRWEVYTDTQYF; cdr3_nt: TGTGCCAGCAGCTTAGATAGATGGGAGGTCTACACAGATACGCAGTATTTT
v_call: TRBV19; cdr3_length: 14; clone_size: .; d_call: TRBD1; j_call: TRBJ2-1; cdr3_aa: CASTRTGTYNEQFF; cdr3_nt: TGTGCCAGTACCCGGACAGGGACCTACAATGAGCAGTTCTTC
v_call: TRBV5-5; cdr3_length: 14; clone_size: .; d_call: .; j_call: TRBJ2-5; cdr3_aa: CASSSLQVQETQYF; cdr3_nt: TGTGCCAGCAGCTCCTTACAGGTACAAGAGACCCAGTACTTC
v_call: TRBV7-6; cdr3_length: 13; clone_size: .; d_call: TRBD1; j_call: TRBJ1-2; cdr3_aa: CASSGTGNYGYTF; cdr3_nt: TGTGCCAGCAGTGGGACAGGGAACTATGGCTACACCTTC
v_call: TRBV2; cdr3_length: 11; clone_size: .; d_call: .; j_call: TRBJ2-1; cdr3_aa: CASSVQREQFF; cdr3_nt: TGTGCCAGCAGCGTTCAGCGGGAGCAGTTCTTC
v_call: TRBV4-2; cdr3_length: 13; clone_size: .; d_call: .; j_call: TRBJ1-6; cdr3_aa: CASSQDSNSPLHF; cdr3_nt: TGTGCCAGCAGCCAGGACAGTAATTCACCCCTCCACTTT
v_call: TRBV28; cdr3_length: 19; clone_size: .; d_call: .; j_call: TRBJ1-1; cdr3_aa: CASRHPDRRTATWNTEAFF; cdr3_nt: TGTGCCAGCAGGCATCCCGATAGGCGGACGGCGACCTGGAACACTGAAGCTTTCTTT
v_call: TRBV15; cdr3_length: 16; clone_size: .; d_call: TRBD2; j_call: TRBJ2-1; cdr3_aa: CATSTLLAENYNEQFF; cdr3_nt: TGTGCCACCAGCACACTACTAGCGGAGAACTACAATGAGCAGTTCTTC
v_call: TRBV30; cdr3_length: 11; clone_size: .; d_call: .; j_call: TRBJ2-7; cdr3_aa: CAWSVVDEQYF; cdr3_nt: TGTGCCTGGAGTGTAGTCGACGAGCAGTACTTC
v_call: TRBV15; cdr3_length: 16; clone_size: .; d_call: .; j_call: TRBJ2-5; cdr3_aa: CATSRDRPINEETQYF; cdr3_nt: TGTGCCACCAGCAGAGATAGGCCGATCAACGAAGAGACCCAGTACTTC
v_call: TRBV5-1; cdr3_length: 15; clone_size: .; d_call: .; j_call: TRBJ2-5; cdr3_aa: CASSPGTGSQETQYF; cdr3_nt: TGCGCCAGCAGCCCCGGGACTGGAAGCCAAGAGACCCAGTACTTC
v_call: TRBV19; cdr3_length: 13; clone_size: .; d_call: TRBD1; j_call: TRBJ2-3; cdr3_aa: CASTGQGADTQYF; cdr3_nt: TGTGCCAGTACGGGACAGGGAGCCGATACGCAGTATTTT
v_call: TRBV29-1; cdr3_length: 12; clone_size: .; d_call: .; j_call: TRBJ1-1; cdr3_aa: CSGAVGHTEAFF; cdr3_nt: TGCAGCGGTGCCGTCGGGCACACTGAAGCTTTCTTT
v_call: TRBV28; cdr3_length: 14; clone_size: .; d_call: .; j_call: TRBJ1-2; cdr3_aa: CASSLHGDFYGYTF; cdr3_nt: TGTGCCAGCAGTTTGCATGGGGATTTCTATGGCTACACCTTC
v_call: TRBV18; cdr3_length: 16; clone_size: .; d_call: TRBD1; j_call: TRBJ1-5; cdr3_aa: CASSPGTGGLNQPQHF; cdr3_nt: TGTGCCAGCTCACCCGGGACAGGGGGACTCAATCAGCCCCAGCATTTT
v_call: TRBV23-1; cdr3_length: 12; clone_size: .; d_call: TRBD1; j_call: TRBJ2-1; cdr3_aa: CASARAPQGKFF; cdr3_nt: TGCGCCAGCGCCCGGGCCCCACAGGGGAAGTTCTTC
v_call: TRBV29-1; cdr3_length: 14; clone_size: .; d_call: TRBD1; j_call: TRBJ2-7; cdr3_aa: CSVDARGRGNEQYF; cdr3_nt: TGCAGCGTTGATGCCCGGGGCAGGGGGAACGAGCAGTACTTC
v_call: TRBV7-9; cdr3_length: 16; clone_size: .; d_call: .; j_call: TRBJ1-6; cdr3_aa: CASSLVTAGGNSPLHF; cdr3_nt: TGTGCCAGCAGCTTAGTGACAGCGGGGGGAAATTCACCCCTCCACTTT
v_call: TRBV9; cdr3_length: 14; clone_size: .; d_call: .; j_call: TRBJ2-1; cdr3_aa: CAPPLRVPYNEQFF; cdr3_nt: TGTGCCCCCCCCCTGCGGGTCCCCTACAATGAGCAGTTCTTC
v_call: TRBV15; cdr3_length: 17; clone_size: .; d_call: .; j_call: TRBJ2-1; cdr3_aa: CATSRDLGGPQYNEQFF; cdr3_nt: TGTGCCACCAGCAGAGATTTAGGCGGACCACAATACAATGAGCAGTTCTTC
v_call: TRBV7-2; cdr3_length: 15; clone_size: .; d_call: .; j_call: TRBJ1-1; cdr3_aa: CASSALGGANTEAFF; cdr3_nt: TGTGCCAGCAGCGCCTTGGGGGGGGCGAACACTGAAGCTTTCTTT
v_call: TRBV7-6; cdr3_length: 13; clone_size: .; d_call: .; j_call: TRBJ2-1; cdr3_aa: CASSYLLGNEQFF; cdr3_nt: TGTGCCAGCAGCTACCTTTTGGGGAATGAGCAGTTCTTC
v_call: TRBV29-1; cdr3_length: 13; clone_size: .; d_call: .; j_call: TRBJ2-7; cdr3_aa: CSVQSLGSYEQYF; cdr3_nt: TGCAGCGTTCAGTCCCTAGGATCCTACGAGCAGTACTTC
v_call: TRBV6-1; cdr3_length: 15; clone_size: .; d_call: TRBD1; j_call: TRBJ1-6; cdr3_aa: CASSEADRGRGTLHF; cdr3_nt: TGTGCCAGCAGTGAAGCGGACAGGGGGCGCGGAACCCTCCACTTT
v_call: TRBV27; cdr3_length: 12; clone_size: .; d_call: .; j_call: TRBJ2-7; cdr3_aa: CASGGQPYEQYF; cdr3_nt: TGTGCCAGCGGCGGCCAACCCTACGAGCAGTACTTC
v_call: TRBV29-1; cdr3_length: 14; clone_size: .; d_call: TRBD2; j_call: TRBJ2-1; cdr3_aa: CSVSTSGSYNEQFF; cdr3_nt: TGCAGCGTTTCCACTAGCGGGAGCTACAATGAGCAGTTCTTC
v_call: TRBV11-3; cdr3_length: 15; clone_size: .; d_call: .; j_call: TRBJ1-3; cdr3_aa: CASSFSGGSGNTIYF; cdr3_nt: TGTGCCAGCAGCTTTTCTGGGGGCTCTGGAAACACCATATATTTT
v_call: TRBV5-1; cdr3_length: 14; clone_size: .; d_call: TRBD1; j_call: TRBJ1-2; cdr3_aa: CASSQGDFRYGYTF; cdr3_nt: TGCGCCAGCAGTCAGGGGGACTTTAGGTATGGCTACACCTTC
v_call: TRBV7-6; cdr3_length: 14; clone_size: once; d_call: TRBD2; j_call: TRBJ2-3; cdr3_aa: CASSQVGGTDTQYF; cdr3_nt: TGTGCCAGCAGTCAGGTCGGGGGGACAGATACGCAGTATTTT
v_call: TRBV27; cdr3_length: 15; clone_size: .; d_call: TRBD1; j_call: TRBJ1-1; cdr3_aa: CASSPRQGARTEAFF; cdr3_nt: TGTGCCAGCAGTCCCCGACAGGGGGCGCGGACTGAAGCTTTCTTT
v_call: TRBV25-1; cdr3_length: 13; clone_size: .; d_call: TRBD1; j_call: TRBJ1-1; cdr3_aa: CARLDRVTRKAFF; cdr3_nt: TGTGCCAGGTTGGACAGGGTTACACGGAAAGCTTTCTTT
v_call: TRBV28; cdr3_length: 16; clone_size: .; d_call: .; j_call: TRBJ1-5; cdr3_aa: CASSSTAYSRNQPQHF; cdr3_nt: TGTGCCAGCAGTTCGACGGCGTATAGTCGCAATCAGCCCCAGCATTTT
v_call: TRBV7-9; cdr3_length: 15; clone_size: .; d_call: .; j_call: TRBJ2-7; cdr3_aa: CASSSDRRRAYEQYF; cdr3_nt: TGTGCCAGCAGCTCTGACCGCCGTCGAGCCTACGAGCAGTACTTC